Below, 2 T cell receptor beta chains from the same sample are listed, as sequenced in a study of control samples from healthy donors and cancer patients. Repertoires were generated with immunoSEQ multiplex PCR, while TCRdb's copy carries only in-frame clones and drops some. Altogether under 110,000 clones are present, around nine tenths being singletons, with the ten largest covering 7.5% to 10%. The sequenced sample consisted of blood. The receptors originated from a man aged 30-40 years in good health.

This clone was counted once. The V call is TRBV6-5, the J call TRBJ2-5; 9 bases are shared with TRBD1. The trim removed 2 bases at V and 2 bases at J, leaving 6 bases unmatched. The V gene's germline CDR1 is MNHEY and CDR2 SVGAGI. The CDR3 is 16 amino acids. For the CDR3, the DNA is TGTGCCAGCAGTTACCCGGGACAGGGTGGTCAAGAGACCCAGTACTTC. Protein: CASSYPGQGGQETQYF.

This clone was counted between two and nine times. The rearrangement links TRBV7-9 to TRBJ1-1; no clear D. The germline V gene has CDR1 SEHNR and CDR2 FQNEAQ (reference sequence). CDR3 length: 12 amino acids. Between the trimmed V and J ends, which lost 7 bases and 0 bases, there was a span of 6 bases. The CDR3, as DNA: TGTGCCAGCAACAATTTGAACACTGAAGCTTTCTTT. Amino acid sequence: CASNNLNTEAFF.